Given below is one T cell receptor (beta chain) in context. This record comes from a study of blood T cells in healthy people across ages. J lost 7 bases, V lost 1 base, and 8 bases had no gene match. Germline CDR1 is LGHNA and CDR2 is YNFKEQ. The CDR3 contains 16 residues. Combining a sample-barcoded 5' primer with a J-beta primer mix, a second PCR ran for roughly 6 to 11 cycles. TCRdb ran MiXCR on the 5' RACE reads and lists one entry per CDR3 protein. The sample has about 1.4 million distinct CDR3 sequences, around 59% seen once. The chain joins TRBV4-2 to TRBJ2-7; 12 bases are a match to TRBD1. The source is a man aged 18 to 30 in good health. The sample taken for sequencing was blood. The CDR3: CASSQVGRDRGREQYF. CDR3 DNA: TGTGCCAGCAGCCAAGTGGGAAGGGACAGGGGGCGAGAGCAGTACTTC.